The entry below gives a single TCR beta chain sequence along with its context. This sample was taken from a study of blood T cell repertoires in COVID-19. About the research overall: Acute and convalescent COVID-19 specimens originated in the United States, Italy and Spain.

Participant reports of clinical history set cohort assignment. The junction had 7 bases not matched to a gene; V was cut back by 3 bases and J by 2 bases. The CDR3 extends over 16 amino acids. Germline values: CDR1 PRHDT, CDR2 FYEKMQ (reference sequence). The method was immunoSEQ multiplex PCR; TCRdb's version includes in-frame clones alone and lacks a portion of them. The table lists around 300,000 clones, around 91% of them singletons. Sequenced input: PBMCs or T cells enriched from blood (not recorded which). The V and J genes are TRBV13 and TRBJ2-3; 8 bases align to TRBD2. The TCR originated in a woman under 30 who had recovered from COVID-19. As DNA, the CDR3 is TGTGCCAGCAGCTTCCCACTAGCGGTGACCACAGATACGCAGTATTTT. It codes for CASSFPLAVTTDTQYF.